One sample yielded the 29 T cell receptor beta chains listed below, sequenced in a study of technical replicates of blood from a handful of donors. The method was immunoSEQ multiplex PCR; TCRdb's version includes in-frame clones alone and lacks a portion of them. The sample carries around 72,000 clones, 91% recorded once. The specimen was T cells isolated from PBMCs. The receptors come from a human donor in good health. Some clones in this sample may be carry-over from other donors' samples.

This clone showed up just once. The V gene is TRBV29-1, the J gene TRBJ1-1; maybe TRBD1 (6 bases). The CDR3 runs to 12 residues. Germline assignment: CDR1 SQVTM and CDR2 ANQGSEA. V lost 3 bases and J lost 8, with 13 bases in between. DNA for the CDR3: TGCAGCGTTGAGCCCGGACAGATAGAAGCTTTCTTT. This sequence encodes CSVEPGQIEAFF.

This clone appeared a single time. This chain links TRBV28 with TRBJ1-2, with TRBD1 matching 9 bases. This CDR3 spans 13 amino acids. The germline V gene has CDR1 MDHEN and CDR2 SYDVKM. Losses at the gene ends were 6 bases for V and 7 bases for J; bases not matched to a gene: 6. This CDR3 is CASSGQGISGYTF. The DNA of the CDR3 is TGTGCCAGCAGCGGACAGGGGATTAGTGGCTACACCTTC.

V is TRBV19 and J is TRBJ1-2; D gene ambiguous. The CDR3 consists of 15 residues. CDR1 and CDR2 (germline): LNHDA, SQIVND (reference sequence). Trimming shortened V by 5 bases and J by 6 bases, and 19 bases separated the two germline ends. CDR3: CASSLETVPSNGYTF. CDR3 coding DNA: TGTGCCAGTAGTCTTGAAACAGTACCCTCTAATGGCTACACCTTC. Full variable domain (rest looked up from reference TRBV19 and TRBJ1-2): DGGITQSPKYLFRKEGQNVTLSCEQNLNHDAMYWYRQDPGQGLRLIYYSQIVNDFQKGDIAEGYSVSREKKESFPLTVTSAQKNPTAFYLCASSLETVPSNGYTFGSGTRLTVV.

This chain links TRBV5-1 with TRBJ1-2; unclear D gene. Per germline, CDR1 SGHRS and CDR2 YFSETQ. V lost 5 bases and J lost 0, with 8 bases in between. The CDR3 sequence is 13 residues long. The CDR3 DNA sequence: TGCGCCAGCAGTTCGGGGACTAACTATGGCTACACCTTC. This translates into CASSSGTNYGYTF.

The chain carries TRBV27 and TRBJ2-1; D is unresolved. Per germline, CDR1 MNHEY and CDR2 SMNVEV (reference sequence). This CDR3 contains 15 residues. The V end was cut by 6 bases, the J end by 0 bases, with 12 bases between. Here the CDR3 reads CASRNDWSSYNEQFF. DNA for the CDR3: TGTGCCAGCAGGAACGACTGGAGCTCCTACAATGAGCAGTTCTTC.

The chain employs TRBV7-9 and TRBJ2-1; D is uncertain. This CDR3 has 12 residues. The V end was cut by 1 base, the J end by 6 bases, with 4 bases between. Germline CDR1 and CDR2: SEHNR and FQNEAQ (reference sequence). The CDR3 loop reads CASSLGVNEQFF. The CDR3 nucleotides read TGTGCCAGCAGCTTAGGCGTCAATGAGCAGTTCTTC. Based on the CDR3 plus reference TRBV7-9 and TRBJ2-1, the full variable domain is DTGVSQNPRHKITKRGQNVTFRCDPISEHNRLYWYRQTLGQGPEFLTYFQNEAQLEKSRLLSDRFSAERPKGSFSTLEIQRTEQGDSAMYLCASSLGVNEQFFGPGTRLTVL.

Here the CDR3 reads CASSGGGREAFF. DNA of the CDR3: TGTGCCAGCAGTGGGGGGGGGCGTGAAGCTTTCTTT. The rearrangement uses TRBV6-4 and TRBJ1-1, with D possibly matching TRBD1 (6 bases). Germline V gives CDR1 MRHNA, CDR2 SNTAGT. Trimming removed 4 bases from V and 7 bases from J, with 10 bases in between. CDR3 length: 12 residues.

This clone was recorded a few times. The chain recombines TRBV6-6 with TRBJ1-5; D might be TRBD1 (5 bases). Per germline, CDR1 MNHNY and CDR2 SVGAGI (reference sequence). The CDR3 extends over 15 amino acids. V shed 0 bases and J shed 2 bases, with 8 bases lying between them. This CDR3 reads CASSYSLTGNQPQHF. In DNA, the CDR3 is TGTGCCAGCAGTTACTCTTTGACAGGCAATCAGCCCCAGCATTTT.

The chain employs TRBV7-2 and TRBJ1-2, with D unresolved. CDR3 length equals 11 residues. V was trimmed by 5 bases and J by 8 bases, leaving 9 bases between them. CDR1 is SGHTA, CDR2 FQGNSA, per germline. CDR3 sequence reads: CASSLSWGYTF. CDR3 sequence (DNA): TGTGCCAGCAGCCTAAGTTGGGGCTACACCTTC.

DNA for the CDR3: TGTGCCTGGAACGGACAGGGGGCTAATAATGAAAAACTGTTTTTT. Protein product: CAWNGQGANNEKLFF. This chain links TRBV30 with TRBJ1-4; TRBD1 aligns across 11 bases. Per germline, CDR1 GTSNPN and CDR2 SVGIG (reference sequence). The J segment lost 4 bases and the V segment lost 4 bases, leaving 5 bases of the junction unmatched. The CDR3 runs to 15 residues.

Only one count was recorded for this clone. This sequence joins TRBV4-1 and TRBJ1-5, with 7 bases lining up with TRBD1. Germline CDR1 and CDR2: MGHRA and YSYEKL. The CDR3 runs to 13 residues. Trimming took 4 bases from V and 10 from J; bases not matched to a gene: 7. The CDR3 coding sequence is TGCGCCAGCAGCCCATCCCGACAGGGCCCCCAGCATTTT. It translates to CASSPSRQGPQHF.

This rearrangement joins TRBV7-3 to TRBJ2-4; the match to TRBD1 covers 7 bases. With 2 bases clipped from V and 4 bases from J, the junction kept 11 bases outside the gene matches. This CDR3 region has 17 residues. Germline CDR1 SGHTA, CDR2 FQGTGA. Here the CDR3 reads CASSLAAGQEGKNIQYF. CDR3 DNA sequence: TGTGCCAGCAGCTTAGCCGCCGGACAGGAAGGGAAAAACATTCAGTACTTC.

The chain recombines TRBV27 with TRBJ1-6; a possible D gene is TRBD1 (5 bases). V was pared by 6 bases and J by 1 base, with 16 bases between. CDR3 length: 17 residues. The germline CDR1 and CDR2 sequences are MNHEY and SMNVEV (reference sequence). CDR3 coding DNA: TGTGCCAGCAGCCAGGGTCTATCGAAGTCCTATAATTCACCCCTCCACTTT. Protein: CASSQGLSKSYNSPLHF.

The chain joins TRBV19 to TRBJ2-7, with TRBD2 matching 11 bases. From germline, CDR1 is LNHDA and CDR2 SQIVND (reference sequence). V shed 6 bases, J shed 6 bases, and the junction held 10 bases outside the gene matches. The CDR3 extends over 15 amino acids. The CDR3 DNA sequence: TGTGCCAGTAGCCATACGACTAGCGGGATCACCGAGCAGTACTTC. Translating gives CASSHTTSGITEQYF.

This chain links TRBV5-4 with TRBJ2-2; D not resolved. V lost 0 bases, J lost 0 bases, and 6 bases lay in between. Per germline, CDR1 SGHNT and CDR2 YYREEE (reference sequence). This CDR3 is 15 amino acids long. The CDR3 spells CASSLDFSNTGELFF. CDR3 nucleotides: TGTGCCAGCAGCTTGGATTTCTCGAACACCGGGGAGCTGTTTTTT.

The gene calls are TRBV2 and TRBJ2-7; D call uncertain. Trimming removed 4 bases from V and 3 bases from J, with 10 bases in between. Germline loops: CDR1 SNHLY, CDR2 FYNNEI. The CDR3 spans 13 residues. CDR3 loop: CASSGELNYEQYF. CDR3 bases: TGTGCCAGCAGTGGAGAACTAAACTACGAGCAGTACTTC. Based on the CDR3 plus reference TRBV2 and TRBJ2-7, the full variable domain is EPEVTQTPSHQVTQMGQEVILRCVPISNHLYFYWYRQILGQKVEFLVSFYNNEISEKSEIFDDQFSVERPDGSNFTLKIRSTKLEDSAMYFCASSGELNYEQYFGPGTRLTVT.

The V gene is TRBV7-2, the J gene TRBJ2-7; TRBD1 agrees at 8 bases. This CDR3 is built from 16 residues. Germline CDR1 SGHTA, CDR2 FQGNSA. The trim removed 5 bases at V and 0 bases at J, leaving 9 bases unmatched. The DNA for the CDR3 is TGTGCCAGCAGCCCATGGGCGGGACAGGCCTCCTACGAGCAGTACTTC. Protein sequence: CASSPWAGQASYEQYF.

The V call is TRBV6-4, the J call TRBJ2-1; 9 bases are shared with TRBD2. With 3 bases clipped from V and 5 bases from J, the junction kept 2 bases outside the gene matches. CDR3 length: 14 amino acids. Germline V gene data show CDR1 as MRHNA and CDR2 as SNTAGT. CDR3 sequence: CASSERGGDNEQFF. The CDR3 DNA sequence: TGTGCCAGCAGTGAGCGGGGGGGAGACAATGAGCAGTTCTTC.

This rearrangement joins TRBV9 to TRBJ1-4; the match to TRBD1 covers 7 bases. V lost 4 bases and J lost 4; bases outside the gene matches: 10. In germline, CDR1 is SGDLS, CDR2 YYNGEE. This CDR3 has 16 residues. The CDR3: CASSFDRASLNEKLFF. The CDR3 coding sequence is TGTGCCAGCAGCTTTGACAGGGCAAGTCTTAATGAAAAACTGTTTTTT.

The CDR3 reads CASSEAVMWTGGTYEQYF. CDR3 in DNA: TGTGCCAGCAGTGAAGCCGTTATGTGGACAGGGGGAACCTACGAGCAGTACTTC. The chain recombines TRBV6-1 with TRBJ2-5; 10 bases are shared with TRBD1. The J call may be in error: the DNA end matches TRBJ2-7 better. Germline CDR1 MNHNS, CDR2 SASEGT. This CDR3 has 18 amino acids.

The chain uses TRBV10-3 and TRBJ2-7, with D tentatively TRBD2 (5 bases). The CDR3 totals 12 residues. CDR1 is ENHRY and CDR2 is SYGVKD in the germline V gene. The V end lost 11 bases, the J end lost 4 bases, and 15 bases lay between the germline ends. The CDR3 DNA reads as TGTGCCGCTCGGGATTTAAAGTACGAGCAGTACTTC. Amino acids: CAARDLKYEQYF.

J is TRBJ2-1 and V is TRBV4-1, with 9 bases lining up with TRBD2. This CDR3 is built from 16 residues. The V and J ends lost 3 bases and 3 bases, in that order; junction bases with no gene match: 6. Germline V gene lookup returns CDR1 MGHRA and CDR2 YSYEKL. CDR3 loop: CASSHLLAGHYNEQFF. The CDR3 coding sequence is TGCGCCAGCAGCCACCTCCTAGCGGGGCACTACAATGAGCAGTTCTTC.

V and J are TRBV11-3 and TRBJ2-1; TRBD1 might be the D (5 bases). The CDR3 runs 15 residues. The V end lost 1 base, the J end lost 0 bases, and 7 bases lay between the germline ends. Germline CDR1 and CDR2: SGHNT and YENEEA. CDR3 protein: CASSLGQSSYNEQFF. CDR3 DNA: TGTGCCAGCAGCTTAGGACAGAGCTCCTACAATGAGCAGTTCTTC.

The chain is built from TRBV27 and TRBJ2-1, with TRBD1 matching over 9 bases. The CDR3 covers 12 residues. CDR1 and CDR2 from the germline V gene are MNHEY and SMNVEV (reference sequence). The trim removed 10 bases at V and 10 bases at J, leaving 8 bases unmatched. For the CDR3, the DNA is TGTGCCACAGGACAGGGGTATGGGGAGCAGTTCTTC. This translates into CATGQGYGEQFF.

The gene calls are TRBV29-1 and TRBJ1-4, with TRBD1 matching 8 bases. There are 15 residues in the CDR3. Per germline, CDR1 SQVTM and CDR2 ANQGSEA. V lost 1 base and J lost 6; bases outside the gene matches: 7. The CDR3 reads CSVEAPGGGHEKLFF. For the CDR3, the DNA is TGCAGCGTTGAAGCCCCAGGGGGCGGACATGAAAAACTGTTTTTT.

The genes are TRBV28 and TRBJ1-4, with TRBD1 matching 8 bases. Germline trimming cut 6 bases from V and 8 bases from J; bases unmatched to any gene: 8. CDR1 is MDHEN and CDR2 is SYDVKM in the germline V gene. The CDR3 runs to 14 residues. In DNA form, the CDR3 reads TGTGCCAGCAGCTTTATAGGACAGGGCGAAAAACTGTTTTTT. It translates to CASSFIGQGEKLFF.

The rearrangement links TRBV7-9 to TRBJ2-2; no firm D call. V shed 2 bases and J shed 4 bases, with 11 bases lying between them. CDR1 is SEHNR, CDR2 FQNEAQ, per germline (reference sequence). CDR3 length: 15 residues. The CDR3 DNA reads TGTGCCAGCAGCTTACATGGCCCTTCCACCGGGGAGCTGTTTTTT. Residues: CASSLHGPSTGELFF.

This chain uses TRBV5-1 with TRBJ2-5, with TRBD1 as a possible D gene (6 bases). This CDR3 has 13 residues. V lost 5 bases, J lost 5 bases, and 13 bases lay in between. In germline, CDR1 is SGHRS, CDR2 YFSETQ. CDR3 residues: CASRLTGRETQYF. The CDR3 nucleotides read TGCGCCAGCAGACTCACAGGGCGCGAGACCCAGTACTTC.

With regard to this clone: One end of the junction is discordant with germline, which a read error may explain. V usage is TRBV29-1 and J usage is TRBJ1-2; 8 bases are shared with TRBD1. CDR1 is SQVTM and CDR2 is ANQGSEA in the germline V gene. There are 14 residues in the CDR3. The chain's CDR3 is CSGEGGQEDYGYTF. The CDR3 DNA sequence: TGCAGCGGTGAAGGGGGACAGGAGGACTATGGCTACACCTTC.